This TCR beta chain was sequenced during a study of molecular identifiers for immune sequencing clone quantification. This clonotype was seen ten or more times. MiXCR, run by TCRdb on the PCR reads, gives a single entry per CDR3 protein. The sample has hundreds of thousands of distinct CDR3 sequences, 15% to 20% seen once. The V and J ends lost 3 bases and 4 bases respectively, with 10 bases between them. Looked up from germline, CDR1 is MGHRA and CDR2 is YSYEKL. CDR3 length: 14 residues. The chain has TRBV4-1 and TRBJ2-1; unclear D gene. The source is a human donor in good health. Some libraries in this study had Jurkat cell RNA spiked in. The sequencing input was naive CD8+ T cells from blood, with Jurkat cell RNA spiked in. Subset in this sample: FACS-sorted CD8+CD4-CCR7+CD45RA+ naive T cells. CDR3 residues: CASSQRTEYNEQFF. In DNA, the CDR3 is TGCGCCAGCAGCCAGAGAACAGAATACAATGAGCAGTTCTTC.